In this sample, the clone carrying this T cell receptor beta chain turned up many times. The antigen is unknown. Constant-segment primers were used for 5'RACE, and the resulting TCR alpha and TCR beta cDNA libraries carried sample barcodes and UMIs. TCRdb re-analysed the 5' RACE reads in MiXCR, keeping a single row per CDR3 protein. Of more than 350,000 distinct CDR3 sequences listed, around a sixth were seen once; the top ten hold roughly 21%. The germline V gene encodes CDR1 SGHRS and CDR2 YFSETQ. Between the trimmed V and J ends, which lost 5 bases and 1 base, there was a span of 6 bases. This CDR3 contains 13 residues. These data come from a study of T-cell memory formation after mild COVID-19. About the research overall: Across donors, TCR clusters were largely donor specific. Study-wide findings and caveats: The CD4+ clones that contracted clustered mainly within CM and EM, and the CD8+ clones concentrated in EMRA. A second wave expanding day 15 to 37 was CD4+-biased; contracting clones were balanced.

This clonotype was sampled from a man aged 18 to 29 who had mild COVID-19 (a few samples of this study predate the infection). Cell type and time point are not known. J is TRBJ2-2 and V is TRBV5-1; D is possibly TRBD1 (6 bases). The sequencing input was PBMCs or a T cell subset sorted from them (not recorded which). As DNA, the CDR3 is TGCGCCAGCAGGACAGGGAACACCGGGGAGCTGTTTTTT. Amino acid sequence: CASRTGNTGELFF.